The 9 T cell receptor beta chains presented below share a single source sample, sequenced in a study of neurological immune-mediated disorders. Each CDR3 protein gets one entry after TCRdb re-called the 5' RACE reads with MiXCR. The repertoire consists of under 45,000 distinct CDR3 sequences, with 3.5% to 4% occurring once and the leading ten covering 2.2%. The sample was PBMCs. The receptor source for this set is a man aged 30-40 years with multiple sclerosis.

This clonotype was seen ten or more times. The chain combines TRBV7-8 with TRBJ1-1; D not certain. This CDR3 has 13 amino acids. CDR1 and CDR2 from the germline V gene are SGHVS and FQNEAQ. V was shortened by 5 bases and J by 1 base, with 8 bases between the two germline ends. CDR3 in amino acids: CASSPRENTEAFF. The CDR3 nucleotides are TGTGCCAGCAGCCCTCGGGAGAACACTGAAGCTTTCTTT. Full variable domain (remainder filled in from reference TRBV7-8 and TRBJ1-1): GAGVSQSPRYKVAKRGQDVALRCDPISGHVSLFWYQQALGQGPEFLTYFQNEAQLDKSGLPSDRFFAERPEGSVSTLKIQRTQQEDSAVYLCASSPRENTEAFFGQGTRLTVV.

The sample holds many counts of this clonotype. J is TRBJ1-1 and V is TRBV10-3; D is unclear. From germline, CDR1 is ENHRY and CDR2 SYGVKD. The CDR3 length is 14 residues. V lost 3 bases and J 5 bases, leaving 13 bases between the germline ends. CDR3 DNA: TGTGCCATCAGTGAAAATCTGGGGAGGACTGAAGCTTTCTTT. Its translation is CAISENLGRTEAFF.

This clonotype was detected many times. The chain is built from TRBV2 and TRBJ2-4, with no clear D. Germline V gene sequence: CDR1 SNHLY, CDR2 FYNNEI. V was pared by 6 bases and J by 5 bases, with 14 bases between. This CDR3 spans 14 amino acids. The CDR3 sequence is CASRRPPTENIQYF. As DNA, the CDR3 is TGTGCCAGCAGGAGGCCCCCGACTGAAAACATTCAGTACTTC.

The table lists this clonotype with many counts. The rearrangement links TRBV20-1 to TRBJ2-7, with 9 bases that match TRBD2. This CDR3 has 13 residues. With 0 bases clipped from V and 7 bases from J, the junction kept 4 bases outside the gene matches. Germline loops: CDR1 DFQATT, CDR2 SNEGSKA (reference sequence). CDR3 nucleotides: TGCAGTGCTAGAGATCTAGCGGGGAGGGAGCAGTACTTC. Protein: CSARDLAGREQYF.

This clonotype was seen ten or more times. Here the CDR3 reads CASSLAGRHQYSYEQYF. The CDR3 nucleotides read TGTGCCAGCAGCTTAGCGGGGAGACACCAATACTCCTACGAGCAGTACTTC. The chain recombines TRBV7-6 with TRBJ2-7; TRBD2 might be the D (5 bases). Germline V gives CDR1 SGHVS, CDR2 FNYEAQ. There are 17 residues in the CDR3. Trimming removed 0 bases at V and 0 bases at J, with 15 bases between.

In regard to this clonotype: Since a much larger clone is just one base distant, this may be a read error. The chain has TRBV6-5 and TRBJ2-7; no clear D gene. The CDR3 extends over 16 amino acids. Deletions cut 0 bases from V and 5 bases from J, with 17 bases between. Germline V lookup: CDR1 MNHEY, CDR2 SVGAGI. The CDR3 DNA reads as TGTGCCAGCAGTTACTCCACCCGACCTGTCGCTAACGAGCAGTACTTC. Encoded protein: CASSYSTRPVANEQYF.

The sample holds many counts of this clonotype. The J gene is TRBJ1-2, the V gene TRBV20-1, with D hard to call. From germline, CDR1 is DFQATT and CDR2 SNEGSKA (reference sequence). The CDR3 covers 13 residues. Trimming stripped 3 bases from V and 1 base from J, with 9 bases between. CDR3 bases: TGCAGTGCTAGGGCCCGCCTTAACTATGGCTACACCTTC. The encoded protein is CSARARLNYGYTF.

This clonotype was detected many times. CDR3 DNA sequence: TGCAGTGCTCTGGACGCAGGGGGAGAGACCCAGTACTTC. Translating gives CSALDAGGETQYF. V and J are TRBV20-1 and TRBJ2-5, with 7 positions matching TRBD1. The germline gives CDR1 DFQATT, CDR2 SNEGSKA (reference sequence). The CDR3 has 13 amino acids. J was trimmed by 4 bases and V by 5 bases; bases with no gene match: 7.

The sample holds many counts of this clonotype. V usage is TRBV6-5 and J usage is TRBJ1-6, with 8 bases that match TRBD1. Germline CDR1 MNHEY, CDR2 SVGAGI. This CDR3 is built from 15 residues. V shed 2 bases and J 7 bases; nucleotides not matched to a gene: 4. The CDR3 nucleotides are TGTGCCAGCAGTTACATTAGGGACAGGAATTCACCCCTCCACTTT. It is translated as CASSYIRDRNSPLHF.